These 17 T cell receptor beta chains originate from one sample sequenced in a study of blood T cell repertoires in COVID-19. Assay used: immunoSEQ multiplex PCR; TCRdb lists only in-frame clones, some missing. Here the sample spans around 310,000 clones, around 89% being singletons. Input material: peripheral blood. These receptors originate from a woman aged 55 to 70 with acute or convalescent COVID-19.

This clone appeared once. Germline and junction disagree at one end, which may indicate a read error. Other DNA sequences from this sample encode an identical CDR3 as well. V usage is TRBV7-2 and J usage is TRBJ2-7; TRBD1 might be the D (6 bases). The germline V gene encodes CDR1 SGHTA and CDR2 FQGNSA. The CDR3 runs 15 residues. CDR3 protein: CASSLSRDKSHEQYF. The CDR3, as DNA: TGCGCCAGCAGCTTATCCCGGGACAAGTCCCACGAGCAGTACTTC.

The rearrangement uses TRBV6-5 and TRBJ1-3; D not resolved. The CDR3 is 14 amino acids. Trimming left V 4 bases short and J 0 bases short, with 7 bases between. Germline V lookup: CDR1 MNHEY, CDR2 SVGAGI. In DNA form, the CDR3 reads TGTGCCAGCAGTTTAGAACTCTCTGGAAACACCATATATTTT. It yields the protein CASSLELSGNTIYF.

As for this clone: The sample carries other DNA sequences with the same CDR3. The chain combines TRBV5-1 with TRBJ1-5; 7 bases agree with TRBD1. V gave up 0 bases and J gave up 7 bases; unmatched junction bases: 1. Germline-derived CDR1 and CDR2 are SGHRS and YFSETQ. The CDR3 runs to 13 residues. The CDR3 DNA follows: TGCGCCAGCAGCTTGGGACAGGGACAGCCCCAGCATTTT. This encodes CASSLGQGQPQHF.

This clone showed up just once. In DNA, the CDR3 is TGTGCCAGCAGTTATGGACTAGCGGGTTCCCCGGATACGCAGTATTTT. Protein sequence: CASSYGLAGSPDTQYF. The rearrangement joins TRBV6-2 or TRBV6-3 to TRBJ2-3; 11 bases align to TRBD2. Germline V gene lookup returns CDR1 MNHEY and CDR2 SVGEGT. Germline trimming cut 3 bases from V and 6 bases from J; bases unmatched to any gene: 8. The CDR3 covers 16 residues.

V and J are TRBV7-6 and TRBJ2-1, with 8 nucleotides matching TRBD2. V gave up 2 bases and J gave up 7 bases; unmatched junction bases: 13. The CDR3 contains 17 residues. CDR1 and CDR2 (germline): SGHVS, FNYEAQ. CDR3 sequence: CASSLSGSGKNGNEQFF. The CDR3 DNA reads TGTGCCAGCAGCTTATCGGGTAGCGGGAAGAATGGGAATGAGCAGTTCTTC.

The V and J genes are TRBV6-5 and TRBJ1-5, with a possible D match to TRBD1 (6 bases). Trimming shortened V by 0 bases and J by 0 bases, and 6 bases separated the two germline ends. This CDR3 contains 15 residues. Per germline, CDR1 MNHEY and CDR2 SVGAGI. The CDR3 DNA reads TGTGCCAGCAGTTACTCAGGGGGTAGCAATCAGCCCCAGCATTTT. It encodes CASSYSGGSNQPQHF.

The V gene is TRBV7-9, the J gene TRBJ2-5, with 9 bases aligning to TRBD1. V shed 7 bases, J shed 4 bases, and the junction held 10 bases outside the gene matches. Germline-derived CDR1 and CDR2 are SEHNR and FQNEAQ (reference sequence). The CDR3 runs to 15 residues. The chain's CDR3 is CASTKTGGYGETQYF. CDR3 nucleotides: TGTGCCAGCACCAAGACAGGGGGTTACGGAGAGACCCAGTACTTC.

The chain carries TRBV13 and TRBJ2-7; 12 bases map to TRBD2. V shed 5 bases, J shed 3 bases, and the junction held 8 bases outside the gene matches. The germline gives CDR1 PRHDT, CDR2 FYEKMQ (reference sequence). CDR3 length: 16 amino acids. The CDR3 DNA sequence: TGTGCCAGCAGCCTTGCTAGCGGGAGGGCCCTCTACGAGCAGTACTTC. Encoded protein: CASSLASGRALYEQYF.

This clone came up a few times. This chain joins TRBV7-9 and TRBJ1-4, with TRBD1 matching 11 bases. This CDR3 comprises 16 residues. CDR1 SEHNR and CDR2 FQNEAQ come from the germline V gene (reference sequence). After removal of 6 bases from V and 7 bases from J, the junction contained 10 bases not matched to a gene. Written as DNA, the CDR3 is TGTGCCAGCAGTTTCTGGACAGGGGGCGGAGGTGAAAAACTGTTTTTT. Translation gives CASSFWTGGGGEKLFF.

This sequence joins TRBV11-2 and TRBJ1-1; 10 positions match TRBD1. Per germline, CDR1 SGHAT and CDR2 FQNNGV. With V trimmed by 0 bases and J by 7 bases, 5 bases remained unmatched. CDR3 length: 15 amino acids. The CDR3 sequence: CASSLERGQGIEAFF. Written as DNA, the CDR3 is TGTGCCAGCAGCTTAGAGAGGGGACAGGGGATTGAAGCTTTCTTT. Full variable domain (rest looked up from reference TRBV11-2 and TRBJ1-1): EAGVAQSPRYKIIEKRQSVAFWCNPISGHATLYWYQQILGQGPKLLIQFQNNGVVDDSQLPKDRFSAERLKGVDSTLKIQPAKLEDSAVYLCASSLERGQGIEAFFGQGTRLTVV.

The chain combines TRBV5-4 with TRBJ2-5; TRBD1 might be the D (6 bases). Germline CDR1 is SGHNT and CDR2 is YYREEE (reference sequence). Deletions cut 4 bases from V and 4 bases from J, with 11 bases between. This CDR3 is built from 13 residues. CDR3 sequence (DNA): TGTGCCAGCAGCCTAGGACAGATAGAGACCCAGTACTTC. The encoded protein is CASSLGQIETQYF.

The chain uses TRBV15 and TRBJ1-6, with D unresolved. Looked up from germline, CDR1 is LNHNV and CDR2 is YYDKDF (reference sequence). V dropped 0 bases and J dropped 2 bases, with 11 bases sitting between them. This CDR3 is 17 amino acids long. The CDR3 here is CATSRDFRLTYNSPLHF. CDR3 DNA: TGTGCCACCAGCAGAGACTTCAGGCTCACCTATAATTCACCCCTCCACTTT.

The chain recombines TRBV19 with TRBJ2-2; TRBD1 aligns across 7 bases. CDR1 LNHDA and CDR2 SQIVND come from the germline V gene (reference sequence). The CDR3 extends over 17 amino acids. V lost 2 bases to trimming and J lost 5 bases; unmatched junction nucleotides: 11. The CDR3 is CASSIKFTTGQTGELFF. The CDR3 DNA reads TGTGCCAGTAGTATAAAATTTACGACAGGGCAGACCGGGGAGCTGTTTTTT.

CDR3 in DNA: TGTGCCAGTAGTATAGGAGGGGGGGGGACCTACAATGAGCAGTTCTTC. Translating gives CASSIGGGGTYNEQFF. This sequence joins TRBV19 and TRBJ2-1; D may be TRBD2 (7 bases). The CDR3 runs 16 residues. Trimming stripped 1 base from V and 2 bases from J, with 12 bases between. Germline values: CDR1 LNHDA, CDR2 SQIVND (reference sequence).

This clone occurred once. The rearrangement uses TRBV7-9 and TRBJ1-4; D gene unclear. Germline V gives CDR1 SEHNR, CDR2 FQNEAQ (reference sequence). Trimming took 8 bases from V and 0 from J, leaving 16 bases between them. The CDR3 consists of 16 residues. The CDR3 loop reads CASPPGGRATNEKLFF. In nucleotides, the CDR3 is TGTGCCAGCCCCCCGGGTGGGAGAGCAACTAATGAAAAACTGTTTTTT.

The rearrangement links TRBV6-6 to TRBJ2-2; the D gene is possibly TRBD1 (5 bases). The CDR3 runs 15 residues. From germline, CDR1 is MNHNY and CDR2 SVGAGI (reference sequence). Trimming took off 2 bases at V and 1 base at J, with 8 bases between the two ends. In DNA form, the CDR3 reads TGTGCCAGCAGTTACGCCACAGGGAACACCGGGGAGCTGTTTTTT. Protein product: CASSYATGNTGELFF.

The V and J genes are TRBV28 and TRBJ2-1; 8 bases agree with TRBD2. After removal of 5 bases from V and 7 bases from J, the junction contained 10 bases not matched to a gene. This CDR3 is 15 amino acids long. Germline CDR1 and CDR2: MDHEN and SYDVKM. CDR3 region: CASSTLAGLGNEQFF. The CDR3, as DNA: TGTGCCAGCAGTACCTTAGCGGGACTAGGGAATGAGCAGTTCTTC.